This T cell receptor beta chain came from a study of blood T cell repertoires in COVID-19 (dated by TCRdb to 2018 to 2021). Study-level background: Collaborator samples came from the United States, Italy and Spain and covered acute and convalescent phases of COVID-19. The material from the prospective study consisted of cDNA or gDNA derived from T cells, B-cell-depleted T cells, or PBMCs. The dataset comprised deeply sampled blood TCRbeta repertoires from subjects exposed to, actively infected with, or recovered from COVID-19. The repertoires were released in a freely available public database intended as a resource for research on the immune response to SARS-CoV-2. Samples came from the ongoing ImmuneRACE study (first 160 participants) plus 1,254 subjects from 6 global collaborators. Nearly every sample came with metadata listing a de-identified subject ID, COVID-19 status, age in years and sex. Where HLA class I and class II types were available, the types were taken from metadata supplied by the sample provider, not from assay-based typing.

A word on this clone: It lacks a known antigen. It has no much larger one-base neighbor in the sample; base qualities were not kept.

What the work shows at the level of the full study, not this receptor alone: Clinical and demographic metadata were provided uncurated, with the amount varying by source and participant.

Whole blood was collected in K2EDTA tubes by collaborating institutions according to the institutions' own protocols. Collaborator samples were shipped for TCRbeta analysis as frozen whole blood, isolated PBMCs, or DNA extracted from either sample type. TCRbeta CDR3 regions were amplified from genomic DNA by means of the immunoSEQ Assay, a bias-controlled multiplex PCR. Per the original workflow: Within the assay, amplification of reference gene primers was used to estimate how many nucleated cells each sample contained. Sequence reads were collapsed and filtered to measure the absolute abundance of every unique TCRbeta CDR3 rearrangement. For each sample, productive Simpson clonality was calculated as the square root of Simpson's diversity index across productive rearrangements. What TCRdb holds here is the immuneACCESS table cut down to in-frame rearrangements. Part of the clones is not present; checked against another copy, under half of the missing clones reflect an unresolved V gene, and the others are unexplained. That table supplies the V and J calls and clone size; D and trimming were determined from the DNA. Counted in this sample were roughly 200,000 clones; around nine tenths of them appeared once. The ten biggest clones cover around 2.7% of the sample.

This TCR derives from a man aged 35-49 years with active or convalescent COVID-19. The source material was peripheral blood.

The CDR3 region reads CASSVTGRRARNTIYF. At the DNA level, the sequence is TGTGCCAGCAGCGTGACAGGGCGTCGAGCTAGAAACACCATATATTTT. This chain is built from TRBV7-9 and TRBJ1-3; a stretch of 7 junction bases matches TRBD1. Reading from cysteine to phenylalanine, the CDR3 counts 16 amino acids. Just the 48-base CDR3 DNA is kept, in frame starting at base 1. Here V drops 5 bases and J drops 5 bases, and the junction holds 12 bases not matched to any gene. CDR1 is given as SEHNR and CDR2 as FQNEAQ, both from the germline V gene (reference sequence).